This T cell receptor (beta chain) derives from a study of T cells expressing NK-cell markers. The wider study: Seven sequenced donors out of eight were HCMV-seropositive, one seronegative. Study-wide results and caveats: Each of six donors carried dominant NKG2C+ clonotypes accounting for about 1.0-8% of CD8+ T cells.

About this clonotype itself: Antigen: not known.

Following a re-call of the 5' RACE reads, TCRdb has one entry per CDR3 protein and lacks DNA. This sample's table has under 600,000 distinct CDR3 sequences. The CDR3 totals 13 residues. Germline V CDR1 and CDR2: SGHTA, FQGNSA. The sample taken for sequencing was blood T cells: a sorted CD56 or NKG2C T cell subset, CD4+ or CD8+ T cells, or bulk PBMC T cells (not recorded which). The receptor's source is a woman in her forties or fifties in good health. This chain connects TRBV7-2 to TRBJ2-1; TCRdb's D call of TRBD1 is untestable without DNA. CDR3 amino acids: CASSGNGIGEQFF. Full variable domain (rest looked up from reference TRBV7-2 and TRBJ2-1): GAGVSQSPSNKVTEKGKDVELRCDPISGHTALYWYRQSLGQGLEFLIYFQGNSAPDKSGLPSDRFSAERTGGSVSTLTIQRTQQEDSAVYLCASSGNGIGEQFFGPGTRLTVL.